This T cell receptor beta chain is drawn from a study of T cell responses to AZD1222 COVID-19 vaccine. Turning to the study itself: Pooled samples include second doses given at about 4 or 12 weeks. Study-level results: A rise in Spike-specific TCR breadth and depth followed two AZD1222 doses. White British ancestry dominated among donors, who included more females, and clonal diversity was possibly underestimated.

Generated by immunoSEQ multiplex PCR, the TCRdb table keeps only in-frame clones and is missing some. This table holds 100,000 to 150,000 clones, 75% to 95% found once. Note on this clone: Its antigen remains unknown.

The germline V and J ends were trimmed by 0 bases and 1 base, with 8 bases remaining between them. This CDR3 has 15 amino acids. CDR1 and CDR2 from the germline V gene are LNHNV and YYDKDF (reference sequence). This rearrangement joins TRBV15 to TRBJ2-3; D perhaps matches TRBD1 (5 bases). The sample consisted of peripheral blood, taken on day 0 of AZD1222 vaccination. This TCR was sampled from an adult in good health. The CDR3, as DNA: TGTGCCACCAGCAGAGACAGGGTTGGCACAGATACGCAGTATTTT. This codes for CATSRDRVGTDTQYF. The variable domain in full, completed from reference TRBV15 and TRBJ2-3, reads DAMVIQNPRYQVTQFGKPVTLSCSQTLNHNVMYWYQQKSSQAPKLLFHYYDKDFNNEADTPDNFQSRRPNTSFCFLDIRSPGLGDTAMYLCATSRDRVGTDTQYFGPGTRLTVL.